This T cell receptor (beta chain) stems from a study of Graves' ophthalmopathy and Graves' hyperthyroidism. Whole-study context: Stable hyperthyroid donors showed no ophthalmopathy during 18 months follow-up. Overall study findings and caveats: Most clonotypes expanded in thyroid above 0.001 frequency were present in blood too.

Participants with hyperthyroidism, aged 18 to 65, were newly diagnosed with under 2 months' duration. Pregnancy or lactation, uncontrolled infections and other autoimmune diseases were grounds for excluding patients. For repertoire sequencing, the TCR beta CDR3 regions were amplified from RNA transcripts. After a first-round RT-PCR with HTBI primers, a second-round multiplex PCR was run. MiXCR was run by TCRdb on the multiplex PCR reads, yielding one entry per CDR3 protein. The data show around 1,000,000 distinct CDR3 sequences, 35% to 40% seen once. With regard to this clonotype: Its antigen is unidentified.

The CDR3 length is 12 residues. V lost 8 bases to trimming and J lost 4 bases, with 11 bases between them. CDR1 and CDR2 (germline): SEHNR, FQNEAQ (reference sequence). This clonotype was sampled from an adult man with Graves' hyperthyroidism. Sequenced sample: peripheral blood or thyroid tissue (not recorded which). V is TRBV7-9 and J is TRBJ1-2; D uncertain. This CDR3 reads CASSPRFYGYTF. In DNA, the CDR3 is TGTGCCAGCTCCCCAAGGTTCTATGGCTACACCTTC. The entire variable domain, with the rest obtained from reference TRBV7-9 and TRBJ1-2, is as follows: DTGVSQNPRHKITKRGQNVTFRCDPISEHNRLYWYRQTLGQGPEFLTYFQNEAQLEKSRLLSDRFSAERPKGSFSTLEIQRTEQGDSAMYLCASSPRFYGYTFGSGTRLTVV.